The sequence of this T cell receptor beta chain was determined in a study of blood T cell repertoires in COVID-19. Germline V gene lookup returns CDR1 LNHNV and CDR2 YYDKDF (reference sequence). The CDR3 runs 14 residues. J was trimmed by 10 bases and V by 8 bases; bases with no gene match: 12. Sequenced by immunoSEQ multiplex PCR; TCRdb stores in-frame clones only, minus some. The repertoire holds some 300,000 clones, 85% to 90% seen once, with just under 6.5% in the top ten. This sequence joins TRBV15 and TRBJ1-5; 9 bases line up with TRBD1. The source is a woman between 45 and 65 years old with COVID-19, enrolled during active disease. What was sequenced was peripheral blood. The CDR3 DNA sequence: TGTGCCACCGACTCCGGGACAGGGACTTTTCCCCAGCATTTT. Its translation: CATDSGTGTFPQHF. The entire variable domain, with the rest obtained from reference TRBV15 and TRBJ1-5, is as follows: DAMVIQNPRYQVTQFGKPVTLSCSQTLNHNVMYWYQQKSSQAPKLLFHYYDKDFNNEADTPDNFQSRRPNTSFCFLDIRSPGLGDTAMYLCATDSGTGTFPQHFGDGTRLSIL.